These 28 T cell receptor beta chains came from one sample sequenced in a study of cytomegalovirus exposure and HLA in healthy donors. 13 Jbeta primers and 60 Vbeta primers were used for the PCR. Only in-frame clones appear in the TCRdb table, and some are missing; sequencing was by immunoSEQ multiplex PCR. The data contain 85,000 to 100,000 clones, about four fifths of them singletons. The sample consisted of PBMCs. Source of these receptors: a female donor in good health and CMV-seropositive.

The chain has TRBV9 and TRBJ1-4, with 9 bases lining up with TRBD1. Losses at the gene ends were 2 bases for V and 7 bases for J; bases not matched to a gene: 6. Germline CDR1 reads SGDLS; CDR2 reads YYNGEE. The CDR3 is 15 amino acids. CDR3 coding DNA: TGTGCCAGCAGCGTCCGGACAGGGGAGGGTGAAAAACTGTTTTTT. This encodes CASSVRTGEGEKLFF.

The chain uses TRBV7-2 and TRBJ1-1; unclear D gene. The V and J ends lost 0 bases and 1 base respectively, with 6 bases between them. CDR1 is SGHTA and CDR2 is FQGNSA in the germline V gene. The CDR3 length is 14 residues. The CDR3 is CASSLASGNTEAFF. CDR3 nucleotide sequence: TGTGCCAGCAGCTTAGCTTCAGGGAACACTGAAGCTTTCTTT. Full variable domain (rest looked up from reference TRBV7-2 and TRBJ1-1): GAGVSQSPSNKVTEKGKDVELRCDPISGHTALYWYRQSLGQGLEFLIYFQGNSAPDKSGLPSDRFSAERTGGSVSTLTIQRTQQEDSAVYLCASSLASGNTEAFFGQGTRLTVV.

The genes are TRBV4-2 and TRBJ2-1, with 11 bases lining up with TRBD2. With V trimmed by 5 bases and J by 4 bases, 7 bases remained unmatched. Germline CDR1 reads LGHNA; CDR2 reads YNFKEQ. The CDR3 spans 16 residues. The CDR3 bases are TGTGCCAGCAGCGACCCGGGACTAGCGGCTTACAATGAGCAGTTCTTC. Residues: CASSDPGLAAYNEQFF.

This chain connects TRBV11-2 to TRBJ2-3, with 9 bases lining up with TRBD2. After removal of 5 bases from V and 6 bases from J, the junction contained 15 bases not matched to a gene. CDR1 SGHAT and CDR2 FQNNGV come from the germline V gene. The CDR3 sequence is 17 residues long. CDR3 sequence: CASSPTPLAGHGDTQYF. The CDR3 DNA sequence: TGTGCCAGCAGCCCAACCCCACTAGCGGGCCACGGGGATACGCAGTATTTT. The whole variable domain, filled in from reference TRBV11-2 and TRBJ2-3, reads EAGVAQSPRYKIIEKRQSVAFWCNPISGHATLYWYQQILGQGPKLLIQFQNNGVVDDSQLPKDRFSAERLKGVDSTLKIQPAKLEDSAVYLCASSPTPLAGHGDTQYFGPGTRLTVL.

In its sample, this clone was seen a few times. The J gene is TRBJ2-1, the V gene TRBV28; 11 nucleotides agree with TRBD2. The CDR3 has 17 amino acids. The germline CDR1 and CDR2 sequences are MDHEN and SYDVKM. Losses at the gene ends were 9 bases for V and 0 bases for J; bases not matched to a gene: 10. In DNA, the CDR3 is TGTGCCAGTAATTTCGCTAGCGGGAGGAGCTCCTACAATGAGCAGTTCTTC. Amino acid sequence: CASNFASGRSSYNEQFF.

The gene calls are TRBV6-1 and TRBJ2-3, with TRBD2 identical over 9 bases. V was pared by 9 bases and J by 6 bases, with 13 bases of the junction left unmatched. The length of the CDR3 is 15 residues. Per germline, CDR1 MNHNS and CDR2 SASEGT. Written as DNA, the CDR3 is TGTGCCAGTTGGTTCGGGACTAGCTCTTTGGATACGCAGTATTTT. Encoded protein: CASWFGTSSLDTQYF.

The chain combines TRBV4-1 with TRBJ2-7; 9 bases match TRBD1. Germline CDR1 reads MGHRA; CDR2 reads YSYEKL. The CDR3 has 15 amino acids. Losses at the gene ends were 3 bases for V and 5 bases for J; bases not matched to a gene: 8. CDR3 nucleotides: TGCGCCAGCAGCCAGACGGACAGGGGTTTCAACGAGCAGTACTTC. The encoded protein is CASSQTDRGFNEQYF.

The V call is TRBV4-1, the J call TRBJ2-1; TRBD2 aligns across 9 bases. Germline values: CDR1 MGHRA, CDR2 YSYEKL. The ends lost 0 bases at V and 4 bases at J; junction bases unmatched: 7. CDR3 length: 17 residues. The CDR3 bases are TGCGCCAGCAGCCAAGACGGGCGGGAGGGCCAATACAATGAGCAGTTCTTC. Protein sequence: CASSQDGREGQYNEQFF.

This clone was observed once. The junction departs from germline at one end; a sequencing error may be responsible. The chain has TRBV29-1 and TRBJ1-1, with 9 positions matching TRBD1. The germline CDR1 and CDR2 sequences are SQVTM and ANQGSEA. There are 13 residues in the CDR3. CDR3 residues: CSVGDRVESLVTF. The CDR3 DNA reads TGCAGCGTTGGGGACAGGGTAGAATCTTTGGTGACATTT.

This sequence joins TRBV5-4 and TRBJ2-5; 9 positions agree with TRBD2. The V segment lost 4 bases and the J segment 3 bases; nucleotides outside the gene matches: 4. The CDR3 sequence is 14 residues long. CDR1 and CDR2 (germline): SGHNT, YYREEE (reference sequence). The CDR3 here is CASSVLAGKETQYF. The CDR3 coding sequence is TGTGCCAGCAGCGTCCTAGCGGGAAAAGAGACCCAGTACTTC.

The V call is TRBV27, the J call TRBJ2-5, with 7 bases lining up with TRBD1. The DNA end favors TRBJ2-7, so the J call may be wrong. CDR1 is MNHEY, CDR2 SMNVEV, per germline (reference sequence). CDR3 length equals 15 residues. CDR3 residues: CASSYQTGSLYEQYF. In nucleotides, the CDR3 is TGTGCCAGCAGTTACCAGACAGGGTCACTGTACGAGCAGTACTTC.

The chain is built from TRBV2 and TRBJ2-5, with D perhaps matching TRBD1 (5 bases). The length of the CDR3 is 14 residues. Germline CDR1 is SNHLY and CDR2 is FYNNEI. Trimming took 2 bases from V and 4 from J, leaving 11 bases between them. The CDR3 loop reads CASSESGYGETQYF. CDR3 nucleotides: TGTGCCAGCAGTGAATCAGGGTATGGAGAGACCCAGTACTTC.

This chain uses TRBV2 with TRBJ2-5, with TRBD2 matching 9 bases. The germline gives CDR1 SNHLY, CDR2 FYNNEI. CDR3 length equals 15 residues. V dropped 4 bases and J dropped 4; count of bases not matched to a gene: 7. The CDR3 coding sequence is TGTGCCAGCAGTGGCCTAGCGGGGCGTGGAGAGACCCAGTACTTC. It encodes CASSGLAGRGETQYF.

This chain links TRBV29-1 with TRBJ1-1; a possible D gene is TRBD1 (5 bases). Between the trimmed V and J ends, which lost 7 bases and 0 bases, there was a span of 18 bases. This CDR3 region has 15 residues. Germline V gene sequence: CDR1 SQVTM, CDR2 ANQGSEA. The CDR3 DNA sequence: TGCAGCGCTACACAGGCGGGGCGGCTGAACACTGAAGCTTTCTTT. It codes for CSATQAGRLNTEAFF.

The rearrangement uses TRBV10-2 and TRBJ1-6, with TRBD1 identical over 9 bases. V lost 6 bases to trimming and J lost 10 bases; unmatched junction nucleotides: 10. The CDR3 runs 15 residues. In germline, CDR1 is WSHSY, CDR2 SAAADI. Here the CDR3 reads CASRGTGTGNSPLHF. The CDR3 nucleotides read TGCGCCAGCAGGGGCACCGGGACAGGGAACTCACCCCTCCACTTT.

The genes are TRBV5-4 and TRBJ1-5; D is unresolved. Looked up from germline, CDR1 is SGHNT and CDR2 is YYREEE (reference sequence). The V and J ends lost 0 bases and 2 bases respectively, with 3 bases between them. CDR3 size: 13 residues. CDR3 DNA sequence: TGTGCCAGCAGCTTGGCAGGCAATCAGCCCCAGCATTTT. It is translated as CASSLAGNQPQHF.

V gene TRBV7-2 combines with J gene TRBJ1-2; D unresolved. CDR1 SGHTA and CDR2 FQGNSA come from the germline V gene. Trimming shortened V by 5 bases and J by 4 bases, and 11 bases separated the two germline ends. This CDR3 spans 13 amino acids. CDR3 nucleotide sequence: TGTGCCAGCAGCCCCCCGGGTACCTATGGCTACACCTTC. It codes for CASSPPGTYGYTF.

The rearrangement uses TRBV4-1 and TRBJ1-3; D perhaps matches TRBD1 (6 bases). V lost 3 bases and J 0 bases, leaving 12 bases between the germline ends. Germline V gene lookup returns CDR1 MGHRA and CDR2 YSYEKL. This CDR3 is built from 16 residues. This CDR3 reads CASSQRQASSGNTIYF. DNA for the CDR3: TGCGCCAGCAGCCAGAGACAGGCCTCCTCTGGAAACACCATATATTTT.

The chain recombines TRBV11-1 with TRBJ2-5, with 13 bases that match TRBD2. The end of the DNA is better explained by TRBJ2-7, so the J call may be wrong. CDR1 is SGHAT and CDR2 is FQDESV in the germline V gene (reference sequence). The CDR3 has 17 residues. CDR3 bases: TGTGCCAGCAGCTCAACTAGCGGGAGGGCAATTTTATACGAGCAGTACTTC. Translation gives CASSSTSGRAILYEQYF.

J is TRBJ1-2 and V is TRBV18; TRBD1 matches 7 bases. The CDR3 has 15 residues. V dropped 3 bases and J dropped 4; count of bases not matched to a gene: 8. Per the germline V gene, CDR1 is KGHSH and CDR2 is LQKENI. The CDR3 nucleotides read TGTGCCAGCTCACCTCCGGGACAGAGCCTCTATGGCTACACCTTC. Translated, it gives CASSPPGQSLYGYTF.

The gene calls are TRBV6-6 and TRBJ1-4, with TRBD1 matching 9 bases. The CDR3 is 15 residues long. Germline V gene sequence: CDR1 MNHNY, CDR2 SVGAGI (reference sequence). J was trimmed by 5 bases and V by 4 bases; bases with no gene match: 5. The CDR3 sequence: CASSSRDRVNEKLFF. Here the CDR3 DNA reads TGTGCCAGCAGTTCCCGGGACAGGGTGAATGAAAAACTGTTTTTT.

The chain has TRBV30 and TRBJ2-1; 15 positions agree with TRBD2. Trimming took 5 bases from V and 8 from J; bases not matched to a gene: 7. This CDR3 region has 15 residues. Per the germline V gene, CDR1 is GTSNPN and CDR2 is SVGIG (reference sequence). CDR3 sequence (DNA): TGTGCCTGGGGCGGACTAGCGGGAGGGCAGTATGAGCAGTTCTTC. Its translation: CAWGGLAGGQYEQFF.

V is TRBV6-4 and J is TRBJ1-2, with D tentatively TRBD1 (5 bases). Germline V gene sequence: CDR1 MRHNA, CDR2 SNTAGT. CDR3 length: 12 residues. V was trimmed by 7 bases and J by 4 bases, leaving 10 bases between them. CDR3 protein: CASKDKIYGYTF. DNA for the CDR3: TGTGCCAGCAAGGACAAGATCTATGGCTACACCTTC.

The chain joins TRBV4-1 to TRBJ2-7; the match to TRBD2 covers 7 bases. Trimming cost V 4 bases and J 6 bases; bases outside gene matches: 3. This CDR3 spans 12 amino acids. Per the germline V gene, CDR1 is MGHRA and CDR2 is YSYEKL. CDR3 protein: CASSLPGGEQYF. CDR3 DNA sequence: TGCGCCAGCAGCCTCCCGGGGGGCGAGCAGTACTTC.

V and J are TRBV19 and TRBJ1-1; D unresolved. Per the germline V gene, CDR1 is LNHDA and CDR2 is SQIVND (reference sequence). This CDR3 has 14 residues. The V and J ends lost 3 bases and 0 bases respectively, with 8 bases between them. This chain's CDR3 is CASSMRVLNTEAFF. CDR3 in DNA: TGTGCCAGTAGTATGAGGGTCCTGAACACTGAAGCTTTCTTT.

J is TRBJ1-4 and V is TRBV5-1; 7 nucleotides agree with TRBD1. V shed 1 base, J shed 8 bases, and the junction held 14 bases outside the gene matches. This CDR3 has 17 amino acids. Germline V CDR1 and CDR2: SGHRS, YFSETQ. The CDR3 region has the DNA TGCGCCAGCAGCTTGTACAGGGGCGATGTTCCCGTGGAAAAACTGTTTTTT. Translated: CASSLYRGDVPVEKLFF.

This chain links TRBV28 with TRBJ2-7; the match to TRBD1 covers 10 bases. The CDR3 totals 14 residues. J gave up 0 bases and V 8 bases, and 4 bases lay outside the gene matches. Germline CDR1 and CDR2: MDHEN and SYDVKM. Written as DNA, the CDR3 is TGTGCCAGCCGAAGGACAGGGGGCTCCTACGAGCAGTACTTC. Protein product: CASRRTGGSYEQYF.

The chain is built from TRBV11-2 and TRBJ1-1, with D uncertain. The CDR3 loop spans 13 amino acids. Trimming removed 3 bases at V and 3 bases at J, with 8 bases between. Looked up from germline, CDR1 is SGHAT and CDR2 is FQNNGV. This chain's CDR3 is CASSFNGDTEAFF. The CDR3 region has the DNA TGTGCCAGCAGCTTCAACGGGGACACTGAAGCTTTCTTT.